What follows is one T cell receptor beta chain and its context. Its antigen is not known. The entry originates in a study of monozygotic twins with inflammatory bowel disease. From 3,500 to 4,000 ng of total RNA, each TCR library was prepared. Via template switching, UMIs carrying a 6-nucleotide sample barcode were introduced. TCRdb re-called the 5' RACE reads; every CDR3 protein appears as one record, without DNA. In all, the sample yields 350,000 to 550,000 distinct CDR3 sequences. Study-wide results and caveats: The authors found no support for a single strong IBD-associated signal or clonotype. Healthy twins showed more clonotype sharing with others than IBD patients, especially patients with disease activity.

Specimen: blood. This TCR was sampled from a human donor with ulcerative colitis or Crohn's disease, or a healthy co-twin of an affected twin (not recorded which).

CDR3 protein: CASGTDSNYGYTF. The chain carries TRBV5-1 and TRBJ1-2. The CDR3 is 13 residues long. Germline V gives CDR1 SGHRS, CDR2 YFSETQ.